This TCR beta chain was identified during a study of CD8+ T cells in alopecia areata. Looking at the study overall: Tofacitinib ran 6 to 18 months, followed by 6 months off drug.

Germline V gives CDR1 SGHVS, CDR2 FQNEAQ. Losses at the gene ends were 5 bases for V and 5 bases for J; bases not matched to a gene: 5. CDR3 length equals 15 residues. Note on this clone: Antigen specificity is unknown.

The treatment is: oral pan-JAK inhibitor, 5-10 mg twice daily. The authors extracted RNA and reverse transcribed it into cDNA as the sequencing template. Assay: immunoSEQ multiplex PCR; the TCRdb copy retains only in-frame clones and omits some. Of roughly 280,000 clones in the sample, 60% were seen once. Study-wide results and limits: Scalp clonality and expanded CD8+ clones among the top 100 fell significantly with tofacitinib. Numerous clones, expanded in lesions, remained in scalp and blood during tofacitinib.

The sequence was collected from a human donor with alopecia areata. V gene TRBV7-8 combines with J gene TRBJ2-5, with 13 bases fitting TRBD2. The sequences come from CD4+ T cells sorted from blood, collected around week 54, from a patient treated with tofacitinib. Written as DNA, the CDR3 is TGTGCCAGCAGCGGGGGACTAGCGGGGTATGAGACCCAGTACTTC. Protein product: CASSGGLAGYETQYF. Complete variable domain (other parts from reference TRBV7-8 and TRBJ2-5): GAGVSQSPRYKVAKRGQDVALRCDPISGHVSLFWYQQALGQGPEFLTYFQNEAQLDKSGLPSDRFFAERPEGSVSTLKIQRTQQEDSAVYLCASSGGLAGYETQYFGPGTRLLVL.